The 19 T cell receptor beta chains below all came from one sample that was sequenced in a study of blood T cells in healthy people across ages. A sample-barcoded 5' primer and a J-beta primer mix were used in a second PCR of roughly 6 to 12 cycles. TCRdb passed the 5' RACE reads through MiXCR, listing each CDR3 protein once. The top ten clones hold more than 20% of a sample with approximately 1,700,000 distinct CDR3 sequences, about 39% of them seen once. Sequencing used blood. These TCRs come from a human donor in good health.

V and J are TRBV27 and TRBJ2-1; 7 bases line up with TRBD2. Germline V gives CDR1 MNHEY, CDR2 SMNVEV (reference sequence). The CDR3 extends over 13 amino acids. The V segment lost 1 base and the J segment 9 bases; nucleotides outside the gene matches: 3. The CDR3 sequence: CASSLWGGGEQFF. The CDR3 DNA is TGTGCCAGCAGTTTATGGGGGGGGGGTGAGCAGTTCTTC.

The rearrangement joins TRBV6-2 or TRBV6-3 to TRBJ2-5, with D possibly being TRBD2 (5 bases). TRBJ2-7 explains the end of the DNA better; the J call may be wrong. The germline V gene encodes CDR1 MNHEY and CDR2 SVGEGT. The CDR3 consists of 12 residues. DNA of the CDR3: TGTGCCAGCAGCCAGAGGGAAGCCGAGCAGTACTTC. Translation gives CASSQREAEQYF.

The rearrangement joins TRBV11-1 to TRBJ2-5; D not resolved. With the DNA end fitting TRBJ2-7 better, the J assignment may be wrong. The V gene's germline CDR1 is SGHAT and CDR2 FQDESV (reference sequence). The CDR3 is 15 amino acids. CDR3 in DNA: TGTGCCAGCAGCTTAGCAGCCTTACCTTCCTACGAGCAGTACTTC. As protein: CASSLAALPSYEQYF.

This chain joins TRBV4-3 and TRBJ2-3; a possible D gene is TRBD2 (6 bases). The CDR3 extends over 14 amino acids. CDR1 and CDR2 (germline): LGHNA, YSLEER. V gave up 6 bases and J gave up 6 bases, with 16 bases separating them. The DNA of the CDR3 is TGCGCCAGCAGTCGACTAGAGAAGACGGATACGCAGTATTTT. Its protein is CASSRLEKTDTQYF.

This clonotype showed up just a few times. The V and J genes are TRBV7-9 and TRBJ2-5, with D uncertain. Germline CDR1 and CDR2: SEHNR and FQNEAQ (reference sequence). The V gene lost 2 bases and the J gene lost 11 bases, with 12 bases spanning the gap. This CDR3 is 12 amino acids long. DNA of the CDR3: TGTGCCAGCAGCTTATATGAGACACGACAGTACTTC. Its translation: CASSLYETRQYF.

Details on this clonotype: A much larger clone differs by one base, so this may be a read error. The rearrangement joins TRBV15 to TRBJ2-1, with D maybe TRBD2 (5 bases). The J call may be mistaken, given a closer DNA end match to TRBJ2-7. From germline, CDR1 is LNHNV and CDR2 YYDKDF (reference sequence). The CDR3 length is 17 residues. The CDR3 DNA sequence: TGTGCCACCAGCAGAGAGAGCCCACTAGGCTCCTACAATGAGCAGTACTTC. It specifies CATSRESPLGSYNEQYF.

This clonotype was picked up a small number of times. This chain uses TRBV4-1 with TRBJ1-2; D is possibly TRBD1 (5 bases). Looked up from germline, CDR1 is MGHRA and CDR2 is YSYEKL. V was trimmed by 3 bases and J by 5 bases, leaving 13 bases between them. The CDR3 extends over 14 amino acids. CDR3 sequence: CASSQGGAGYGYTF. The CDR3 DNA reads as TGCGCCAGCAGCCAGGGAGGGGCAGGGTATGGCTACACCTTC.

The V gene is TRBV12-3 or TRBV12-4, the J gene TRBJ2-7; weak D call: TRBD1 (6 bases). There are 15 residues in the CDR3. The V end was cut by 6 bases, the J end by 0 bases, with 15 bases between. CDR3 in DNA: TGTGCCAGCAGCCCCACAGGGTTTAACTCCTACGAGCAGTACTTC. This translates into CASSPTGFNSYEQYF.

This clonotype was counted between two and nine times. The chain's CDR3 is CASSQGWGSGGPYQTYNEQFF. The CDR3 nucleotides are TGCGCCAGCAGCCAAGGATGGGGTAGCGGGGGGCCTTACCAAACTTACAATGAGCAGTTCTTC. V usage is TRBV4-1 and J usage is TRBJ2-1; 10 bases align to TRBD2. Germline V gives CDR1 MGHRA, CDR2 YSYEKL. The CDR3 consists of 21 residues. Germline trimming cut 1 base from V and 4 bases from J; bases unmatched to any gene: 19.

The chain recombines TRBV28 with TRBJ1-6; D might be TRBD1 (5 bases). The germline CDR1 and CDR2 sequences are MDHEN and SYDVKM. The CDR3 runs 15 residues. V lost 8 bases to trimming and J lost 7 bases, with 18 bases between them. The CDR3 DNA reads TGTGCCAGCGGTGCGGCAGGGCCCGACAATTCACCCCTCCACTTT. As protein: CASGAAGPDNSPLHF.

V usage is TRBV12-3 or TRBV12-4 and J usage is TRBJ2-7, with D perhaps matching TRBD1 (5 bases). V was shortened by 1 base and J by 4 bases, with 20 bases between the two germline ends. CDR3 size: 17 residues. CDR3 loop: CASSLDSRRQTYYEQYF. In DNA form, the CDR3 reads TGTGCCAGCAGTTTAGATTCCCGCCGACAGACATATTACGAGCAGTACTTC.

V is TRBV6-2 or TRBV6-3 and J is TRBJ2-3, with D perhaps assigned TRBD1 or TRBD2 (7 bases each). Deletions cut 0 bases from V and 4 bases from J, with 23 bases between. Germline V gene sequence: CDR1 MNHEY, CDR2 SVGEGT. The CDR3 consists of 19 residues. Here the CDR3 reads CASSYSRGLRRGAADTQYF. The DNA of the CDR3 is TGTGCCAGCAGTTACTCCAGGGGGTTGCGACGGGGGGCCGCAGATACGCAGTATTTT.

The V gene is TRBV11-2, the J gene TRBJ1-1, with a possible D match to TRBD1 (6 bases). The germline V and J ends were trimmed by 5 bases and 3 bases, with 19 bases remaining between them. Germline CDR1 SGHAT, CDR2 FQNNGV. The CDR3 has 16 residues. CDR3 protein: CASSPYRGQGDTEAFF. The DNA of the CDR3 is TGTGCCAGCAGCCCATACCGGGGGCAAGGAGACACTGAAGCTTTCTTT. Full variable domain (remainder filled in from reference TRBV11-2 and TRBJ1-1): EAGVAQSPRYKIIEKRQSVAFWCNPISGHATLYWYQQILGQGPKLLIQFQNNGVVDDSQLPKDRFSAERLKGVDSTLKIQPAKLEDSAVYLCASSPYRGQGDTEAFFGQGTRLTVV.

This chain uses TRBV28 with TRBJ2-7, with a weak D call TRBD2 (5 bases). V shed 10 bases and J shed 2 bases, with 15 bases lying between them. The V gene's germline CDR1 is MDHEN and CDR2 SYDVKM. The CDR3 loop spans 13 amino acids. Written as DNA, the CDR3 is TGTGCCATCCAAAACCGGGGTACCTACGAGCAGTACTTC. Translated, it gives CAIQNRGTYEQYF. The full variable domain, rest sourced from reference TRBV28 and TRBJ2-7, is DVKVTQSSRYLVKRTGEKVFLECVQDMDHENMFWYRQDPGLGLRLIYFSYDVKMKEKGDIPEGYSVSREKKERFSLILESASTNQTSMYLCAIQNRGTYEQYFGPGTRLTVT.

The rearrangement joins TRBV7-6 to TRBJ2-1; 7 bases are a match to TRBD2. Unmatched junction bases numbered 23, after V lost 5 bases and J lost 10 bases. The CDR3 spans 18 residues. Germline CDR1 SGHVS, CDR2 FNYEAQ. The CDR3 sequence: CASSVPKGGRDIFLEQFF. The CDR3 DNA reads TGTGCCAGCAGCGTTCCGAAGGGAGGGCGGGATATTTTCTTGGAGCAGTTCTTC.

The chain combines TRBV6-1 with TRBJ2-5, with D perhaps given as TRBD1 or TRBD2 (5 bases each). V was trimmed by 2 bases and J by 11 bases, leaving 18 bases between them. This CDR3 is 14 amino acids long. Per germline, CDR1 MNHNS and CDR2 SASEGT. The CDR3 spells CASSEFQRMGEQYF. CDR3 in DNA: TGTGCCAGCAGTGAATTTCAGCGGATGGGGGAGCAGTACTTC.

This clonotype was seen only a few times. One end of the junction fails to match germline, which may point to a read error. The chain uses TRBV5-1 and TRBJ2-5; TRBD2 matches at 9 bases. The CDR3 is made up of 17 amino acids. CDR1 SGHRS and CDR2 YFSETQ come from the germline V gene. CDR3 in amino acids: CASSLFRIAGDQETQYF. The CDR3 DNA sequence: TGCGCCAGCAGCTTATTTCGAATAGCGGGGGACCAAGAGACTCAGTACTTC.

The rearrangement joins TRBV5-1 to TRBJ2-3, with TRBD2 matching over 11 bases. CDR1 SGHRS and CDR2 YFSETQ come from the germline V gene. The length of the CDR3 is 17 residues. Losses at the gene ends were 3 bases for V and 3 bases for J; bases not matched to a gene: 9. DNA of the CDR3: TGCGCCAGCAGCTCCGCTAGCGGGGGGATGAGGACAGATACGCAGTATTTT. Translating gives CASSSASGGMRTDTQYF.

This clonotype was seen just once. The rearrangement links TRBV6-1 to TRBJ2-5; no reliable D call. Germline V lookup: CDR1 MNHNS, CDR2 SASEGT. V was cut by 6 bases and J by 5 bases, with 13 bases left in between. This CDR3 has 13 residues. CDR3 DNA: TGTGCCAGCAGGGTAGAAGACCGCGAGACCCAGTACTTC. Translating it yields CASRVEDRETQYF.